The text below deals with one TCR beta chain. This specimen comes from a study of blood T cell repertoires in COVID-19. The wider study: Material from acute and convalescent COVID-19 was sourced from the United States, Italy and Spain.

Participant-given clinical history determined each cohort assignment. Repertoires were generated with immunoSEQ multiplex PCR, while TCRdb's copy carries only in-frame clones and drops some. The sample yields under 300,000 clones, around 93% seen once. Trimming shortened V by 2 bases and J by 3 bases, and 14 bases separated the two germline ends. This CDR3 has 16 amino acids. CDR1 is SGDLS and CDR2 is YYNGEE in the germline V gene. V usage is TRBV9 and J usage is TRBJ2-2, with D perhaps matching TRBD1 (5 bases). Sample: PBMCs or T cells enriched from blood (not recorded which). The source is a human donor in a cohort exposed to, infected with or recovered from COVID-19 (not recorded which). The donor label of this sample is uncertain. The CDR3 region is CASSVGPQGHTGELFF. The DNA for the CDR3 is TGTGCCAGCAGCGTGGGGCCGCAGGGTCACACCGGGGAGCTGTTTTTT.